A single sample is the source of the 24 T cell receptor beta chains below, sequenced in a study of T cells in Graves' hyperthyroidism and ophthalmopathy. From RNA transcripts, TCR beta CDR3 regions were amplified. The HTBI set primed first-round TCR CDR3 RT-PCR. TCRdb re-called the multiplex PCR reads with MiXCR, one entry per CDR3 protein. This sample yields approximately 260,000 distinct CDR3 sequences, of which approximately 14% are seen a single time; 30% belongs to the top ten. The sample consisted of blood. These receptors came from a woman aged 45-59 years with Graves' hyperthyroidism that later progressed to Graves' ophthalmopathy.

Ten or more counts support this clonotype. The chain is built from TRBV15 and TRBJ2-3, with 12 bases lining up with TRBD1. Germline loops: CDR1 LNHNV, CDR2 YYDKDF (reference sequence). V shed 3 bases and J 5 bases; nucleotides not matched to a gene: 6. The CDR3 totals 16 residues. CDR3 in amino acids: CATSSGTGGAIDTQYF. The CDR3 region has the DNA TGTGCCACCAGCAGCGGGACAGGGGGCGCGATAGATACGCAGTATTTT.

This clonotype occurred many times. This rearrangement joins TRBV20-1 to TRBJ2-1; TRBD2 matches at 8 bases. Germline values: CDR1 DFQATT, CDR2 SNEGSKA (reference sequence). The CDR3 sequence is 16 residues long. The V gene end was trimmed by 2 bases and the J gene end by 1 base; junction bases not matched to a gene: 7. CDR3 sequence (DNA): TGCAGTGCTAGATCCTCCAGCGGGAGATCCTACAATGAGCAGTTCTTC. It specifies CSARSSSGRSYNEQFF.

There are many counts of this clonotype. This rearrangement joins TRBV5-1 to TRBJ2-1; TRBD2 matches 10 bases. The CDR3 length is 16 residues. V shed 4 bases and J 6 bases; nucleotides not matched to a gene: 10. The germline gives CDR1 SGHRS, CDR2 YFSETQ. This CDR3 is CASSPRPTSGSNEQFF. In DNA form, the CDR3 reads TGCGCCAGCAGCCCCCGGCCGACTAGCGGGTCCAATGAGCAGTTCTTC.

Ten or more counts support this clonotype. V is TRBV3-1 and J is TRBJ2-1; 10 nucleotides match TRBD2. Germline V gene lookup returns CDR1 LGHDT and CDR2 YNNKEL (reference sequence). This CDR3 region has 18 residues. V lost 0 bases to trimming and J lost 3 bases; unmatched junction nucleotides: 8. The CDR3 DNA reads as TGTGCCAGCAGCCAAGATTGGTGGGTAGCGGGAGGCTACAATGAGCAGTTCTTC. It yields the protein CASSQDWWVAGGYNEQFF.

This clonotype has ten or more counts. The V and J genes are TRBV11-1 and TRBJ2-5; 7 positions match TRBD2. The CDR3 sequence is 13 residues long. The V gene end was trimmed by 6 bases and the J gene end by 4 bases; junction bases not matched to a gene: 5. In germline, CDR1 is SGHAT, CDR2 FQDESV (reference sequence). CDR3 bases: TGTGCCAGCAGTAAAGGCGGGAGAGAGACCCAGTACTTC. It yields the protein CASSKGGRETQYF.

This clonotype was seen ten or more times. This chain links TRBV24-1 with TRBJ1-1; D unresolved. Between the trimmed V and J ends, which lost 9 bases and 4 bases, there was a span of 20 bases. Looked up from germline, CDR1 is KGHDR and CDR2 is SFDVKD. The CDR3 is 15 residues long. CDR3 loop: CATQTTGSSGTEAFF. The CDR3, as DNA: TGTGCCACCCAAACGACCGGATCCTCGGGCACTGAAGCTTTCTTT.

This clonotype was counted at least ten times. The chain is built from TRBV28 and TRBJ2-1; TRBD2 matches 9 bases. V shed 4 bases and J 6 bases; nucleotides not matched to a gene: 7. The CDR3 is made up of 15 amino acids. Germline CDR1 is MDHEN and CDR2 is SYDVKM. The CDR3 region has the DNA TGTGCCAGCAGTTCCCTGGCGGGAGGGTTCAATGAGCAGTTCTTC. Translation: CASSSLAGGFNEQFF.

This clonotype showed up just a few times. A read error may produce the germline difference seen at one junction end. This chain connects TRBV7-6 to TRBJ1-4, with D tentatively TRBD1 (5 bases). CDR1 and CDR2 (germline): SGHVS, FNYEAQ. The CDR3 extends over 13 amino acids. CDR3 coding DNA: TGTGCCAACAGCTTAGGAGGGGTTGAAAAACTGTTTTTT. Protein sequence: CANSLGGVEKLFF.

This chain connects TRBV7-2 to TRBJ1-2; D perhaps matches TRBD1 (6 bases). This CDR3 contains 16 residues. CDR1 SGHTA and CDR2 FQGNSA come from the germline V gene. Deletions cut 4 bases from V and 1 base from J, with 16 bases between. The CDR3 DNA sequence: TGTGCCAGCAGCTGGGCTTCCGGGACACTTAACTATGGCTACACCTTC. Protein: CASSWASGTLNYGYTF.

The rearrangement joins TRBV29-1 to TRBJ2-6, with D maybe TRBD1 (5 bases). The CDR3 totals 16 residues. Trimming left V 4 bases short and J 2 bases short, with 15 bases between. CDR1 and CDR2 from the germline V gene are SQVTM and ANQGSEA. The CDR3 loop is CSVVAPGSPGANVLTF. The CDR3 nucleotides are TGCAGCGTTGTGGCTCCAGGGTCACCTGGGGCCAACGTCCTGACTTTC.

This clonotype was seen repeatedly, ten times or more. V gene TRBV3-1 combines with J gene TRBJ2-1; D is possibly TRBD2 (6 bases). CDR1 is LGHDT and CDR2 is YNNKEL in the germline V gene (reference sequence). This CDR3 has 15 residues. Trimming pared 2 bases from V and 5 bases from J, leaving 13 bases between. The CDR3 sequence is CASSQLAVTHNEQFF. CDR3 DNA: TGTGCCAGCAGCCAATTAGCGGTAACTCACAATGAGCAGTTCTTC.

This clonotype was picked up many times. The chain combines TRBV12-3 or TRBV12-4 with TRBJ2-2, with 7 positions matching TRBD1. CDR3 length: 14 amino acids. V gave up 6 bases and J gave up 5 bases; unmatched junction bases: 6. The CDR3 nucleotides are TGTGCCAGCAGACCGGGACAGCAAACCGGGGAGCTGTTTTTT. Amino acids: CASRPGQQTGELFF.

Many counts were recorded for this clonotype. The CDR3 coding sequence is TGTGCCAGCAGTGTGGGCGAAGCTTTCTTT. Its protein product is CASSVGEAFF. The chain couples TRBV2 to TRBJ1-1; D unclear. The V gene lost 4 bases and the J gene lost 8 bases, with 5 bases spanning the gap. The germline V gene has CDR1 SNHLY and CDR2 FYNNEI. The CDR3 loop spans 10 amino acids.

The chain carries TRBV13 and TRBJ2-7; 9 bases match TRBD2. The CDR3 is made up of 13 amino acids. Germline lookup yields CDR1 PRHDT and CDR2 FYEKMQ (reference sequence). After removal of 2 bases from V and 8 bases from J, the junction contained 4 bases not matched to a gene. CDR3 region: CASSLPREGKQYF. DNA of the CDR3: TGTGCCAGCAGCTTACCGCGGGAGGGTAAGCAGTACTTC. Using reference TRBV13 and TRBJ2-7 for the parts outside the CDR3, the full variable domain is AAGVIQSPRHLIKEKRETATLKCYPIPRHDTVYWYQQGPGQDPQFLISFYEKMQSDKGSIPDRFSAQQFSDYHSELNMSSLELGDSALYFCASSLPREGKQYFGPGTRLTVT.

This clonotype was counted at least ten times. The gene calls are TRBV28 and TRBJ2-7; D gene ambiguous. This CDR3 spans 15 amino acids. Germline CDR1 reads MDHEN; CDR2 reads SYDVKM. Trimming removed 7 bases from V and 1 base from J, with 17 bases in between. Here the CDR3 reads CASTLGSTSSYEQYF. The CDR3 nucleotides read TGTGCCAGCACCTTAGGCTCCACCAGTTCCTACGAGCAGTACTTC.

This chain uses TRBV9 with TRBJ2-7; the D call may be TRBD1 or TRBD2 (6 bases each). Trimming took off 0 bases at V and 6 bases at J, with 19 bases between the two ends. There are 16 residues in the CDR3. Germline assignment: CDR1 SGDLS and CDR2 YYNGEE. The CDR3 DNA reads TGTGCCAGCAGCGTAGAAGCCCAGGGGACTTTTGCCGAGCAGTACTTC. Its protein is CASSVEAQGTFAEQYF.

This clonotype was detected many times. The chain carries TRBV11-2 and TRBJ2-3, with TRBD2 matching over 9 bases. Unmatched junction bases numbered 9, after V lost 3 bases and J lost 5 bases. CDR3 length equals 16 residues. The germline V gene has CDR1 SGHAT and CDR2 FQNNGV. DNA of the CDR3: TGTGCCAGCAGCTTTAGCCCTAGCGGGGTGGGAGATACGCAGTATTTT. This gives the protein CASSFSPSGVGDTQYF.

CDR3 residues: CASSPQTGSNQPQHF. CDR3 bases: TGTGCCAGCTCACCCCAGACAGGTTCTAATCAGCCCCAGCATTTT. This chain links TRBV18 with TRBJ1-5, with a weak D call TRBD1 (6 bases). CDR3 length: 15 amino acids. V was pared by 3 bases and J by 4 bases, with 13 bases between. Per the germline V gene, CDR1 is KGHSH and CDR2 is LQKENI.

This clonotype has at least ten counts. The chain couples TRBV7-2 to TRBJ1-2, with no clear D. V was shortened by 4 bases and J by 8 bases, with 20 bases between the two germline ends. Per germline, CDR1 SGHTA and CDR2 FQGNSA. This CDR3 spans 15 amino acids. CDR3 sequence: CASSSGKADANGYTF. The CDR3 DNA reads as TGTGCCAGCAGCTCGGGAAAGGCCGACGCGAACGGCTACACCTTC.

This clonotype was counted a single time. This chain joins TRBV7-6 and TRBJ1-1; D possibly corresponds to TRBD1 (6 bases). The CDR3 runs to 14 residues. Germline V lookup: CDR1 SGHVS, CDR2 FNYEAQ. V was cut by 5 bases and J by 0 bases, with 10 bases left in between. The CDR3 DNA sequence: TGTGCCAGCAGCGCCGGACAGATGAACACTGAAGCTTTCTTT. Protein product: CASSAGQMNTEAFF.

This clonotype was counted ten times or more. The CDR3 DNA is TGTGCCAGCAGTCATAAGCGGGATACGAACACCGGGGAGCTGTTTTTT. This codes for CASSHKRDTNTGELFF. The V gene is TRBV2, the J gene TRBJ2-2, with 7 bases fitting TRBD2. In germline, CDR1 is SNHLY, CDR2 FYNNEI. CDR3 size: 16 residues. V gave up 5 bases and J gave up 0 bases; unmatched junction bases: 6.

The chain is built from TRBV19 and TRBJ1-6; TRBD1 might be the D (5 bases). V was pared by 8 bases and J by 3 bases, with 8 bases between. Germline CDR1 reads LNHDA; CDR2 reads SQIVND (reference sequence). The CDR3 has 13 amino acids. In DNA form, the CDR3 reads TGTGCCAGTGGGACCGACTATAATTCACCCCTCCACTTT. Translating gives CASGTDYNSPLHF.

This clonotype was counted ten times or more. The chain combines TRBV27 with TRBJ2-2; perhaps TRBD2 as D (5 bases). Trimming cost V 7 bases and J 7 bases, with 16 bases left between them. This CDR3 has 14 amino acids. Germline V gene data show CDR1 as MNHEY and CDR2 as SMNVEV (reference sequence). The CDR3 spells CASKVLGGSGELFF. CDR3 DNA sequence: TGTGCCAGCAAAGTTCTAGGAGGTAGCGGGGAGCTGTTTTTT.

This clonotype has a handful of counts. V gene TRBV11-3 combines with J gene TRBJ2-7; 7 bases match TRBD2. With 5 bases clipped from V and 7 bases from J, the junction kept 8 bases outside the gene matches. The CDR3 spans 13 residues. Germline V lookup: CDR1 SGHNT, CDR2 YENEEA. CDR3: CASSPRPAGEQYF. For the CDR3, the DNA is TGTGCCAGCAGCCCGAGGCCAGCGGGGGAGCAGTACTTC.